This TCR beta chain came from a study of molecular identifiers for immune sequencing clone quantification. Turning to the study itself: Naive CD8 RNA (about 19,000 or 110,000 cells) was divided into five aliquots, with four sequenced.

This clonotype was found many times. Listed TCR primers, together with previously described methods, were used for the bulk TCR libraries. TCRdb used MiXCR to reprocess the PCR reads, holding one entry per CDR3 protein. The table has approximately 500,000 distinct CDR3 sequences, roughly 23% seen once; the top ten hold 0.7% to 0.95%. Construction of naive CD8 libraries employed roughly 18,000 to 1,000,000 sorted cells together with 10%, 30% or 50% RNA. Based on a CD8+CD4-CCR7+CD45RA+ profile, naive CD8 T cells were sorted. Sequencing used naive CD8+ T cells from blood, with Jurkat cell RNA spiked in. Subset defined: FACS-sorted CD8+CD4-CCR7+CD45RA+ naive T cells. The clonotype originates from a human donor in good health. Some libraries in this study had Jurkat cell RNA spiked in.

CDR3 protein: CASSRWTGGNDEQYF. The CDR3 bases are TGTGCCAGTAGTAGATGGACAGGGGGCAACGACGAGCAGTACTTC. The chain recombines TRBV19 with TRBJ2-7, with 11 bases identical to TRBD1. This CDR3 is built from 15 residues. Trimming at V came to 4 bases and at J to 5 bases, leaving 7 bases not matched to a gene. Germline V gene sequence: CDR1 LNHDA, CDR2 SQIVND (reference sequence).